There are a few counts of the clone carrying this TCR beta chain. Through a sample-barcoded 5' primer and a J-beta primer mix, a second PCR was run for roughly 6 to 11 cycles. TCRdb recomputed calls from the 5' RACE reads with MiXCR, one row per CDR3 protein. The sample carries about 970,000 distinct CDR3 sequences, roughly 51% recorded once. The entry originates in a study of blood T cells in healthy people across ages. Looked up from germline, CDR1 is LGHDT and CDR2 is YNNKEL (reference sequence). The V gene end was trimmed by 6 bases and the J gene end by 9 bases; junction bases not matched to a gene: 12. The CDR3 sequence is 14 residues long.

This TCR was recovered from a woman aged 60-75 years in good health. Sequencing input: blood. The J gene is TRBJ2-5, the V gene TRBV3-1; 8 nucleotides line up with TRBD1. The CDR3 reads CASRYNRGRRAQYF. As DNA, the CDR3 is TGTGCCAGCAGGTACAACAGGGGGAGGAGGGCCCAGTACTTC.